These 3 T cell receptor beta chains came from one sample sequenced in a study of cytomegalovirus exposure and HLA in healthy donors. It was with 60 Vbeta and 13 Jbeta primers that the PCR ran. Libraries were prepared by immunoSEQ multiplex PCR; TCRdb keeps only in-frame clonotypes and omits some of them. The profile shows 150,000 to 200,000 clones, around 78% of them singletons. Material for sequencing was PBMCs. The receptors stem from a woman aged 40 to 50 in good health and CMV-seropositive.

The chain couples TRBV5-5 to TRBJ1-4; 11 bases align to TRBD1. The CDR3 extends over 19 amino acids. Looked up from germline, CDR1 is SGHKS and CDR2 is YYEKEE (reference sequence). Germline trimming cut 4 bases from V and 8 bases from J; bases unmatched to any gene: 19. CDR3 protein: CASSEGRLGQGEDREKLFF. The CDR3 DNA follows: TGTGCCAGCAGCGAAGGACGTCTGGGACAGGGGGAGGATCGAGAAAAACTGTTTTTT.

The J gene is TRBJ1-1, the V gene TRBV18; 9 bases are shared with TRBD1. With V trimmed by 6 bases and J by 4 bases, 3 bases remained unmatched. CDR1 and CDR2 from the germline V gene are KGHSH and LQKENI. CDR3 size: 13 residues. DNA for the CDR3: TGTGCCAGCTCTCTGGACAGGGGCACTGAAGCTTTCTTT. This encodes CASSLDRGTEAFF.

The chain employs TRBV5-4 and TRBJ2-1, with D maybe TRBD1 (6 bases). CDR1 is SGHNT, CDR2 YYREEE, per germline (reference sequence). The CDR3 has 13 amino acids. The DNA for the CDR3 is TGTGTAAGCAGAGGGGGACCCTACAATGAGCAGTTCTTC. This codes for CVSRGGPYNEQFF.